In its sample, the clone carrying this T cell receptor beta chain was seen many times. Its antigen is unknown. Sequencing ends 3 residues short of the CDR3 end; the germline J gene provides the rest. This sample was taken from a study of T cell clonality in common variable immunodeficiency. Study-level points and caveats: Fewer TCRbeta clones were shared among CVID subjects than controls. The cause of increased CVID clonality remains unclear without subpopulation sequencing. Reportedly, TCR beta sequences from common variable immunodeficiency showed fewer deletions and N-nucleotide insertions. TCRbeta clonality was increased in CVID versus healthy controls.

This CDR3 has 15 amino acids. V gave up 1 base and J gave up 4 bases, with 13 bases separating them. CDR1 and CDR2 (germline): SGHTA, FQGNSA. The table came from immunoSEQ multiplex PCR; TCRdb's copy has only in-frame clones and leaves some out. Listed for the sample are some 50,000 clones, none seen a single time. This sequence joins TRBV7-2 and TRBJ1-2, with D possibly TRBD1 on 6 matching bases. The clonotype originates from a person between 18 and 69 years old in good health. The sequencing input was peripheral blood mononuclear cells. The CDR3: CASSLVQGVSYGYTF. CDR3 DNA, as far as it was read: TGTGCCAGCAGCTTAGTACAGGGTGTCTCCTATGGC.